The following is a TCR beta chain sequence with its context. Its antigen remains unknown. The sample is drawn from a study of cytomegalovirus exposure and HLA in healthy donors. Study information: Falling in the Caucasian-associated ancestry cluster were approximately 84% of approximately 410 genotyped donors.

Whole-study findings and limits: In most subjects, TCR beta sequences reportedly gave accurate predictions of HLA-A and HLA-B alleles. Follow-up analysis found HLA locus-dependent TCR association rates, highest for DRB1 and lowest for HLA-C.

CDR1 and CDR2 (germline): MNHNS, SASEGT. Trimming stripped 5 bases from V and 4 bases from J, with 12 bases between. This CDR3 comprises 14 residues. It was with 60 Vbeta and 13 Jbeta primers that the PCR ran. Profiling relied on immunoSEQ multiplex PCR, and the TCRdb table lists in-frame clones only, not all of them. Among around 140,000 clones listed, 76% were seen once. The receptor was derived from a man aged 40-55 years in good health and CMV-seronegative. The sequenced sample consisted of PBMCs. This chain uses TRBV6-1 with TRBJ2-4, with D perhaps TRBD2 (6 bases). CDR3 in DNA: TGTGCCAGCAGTCTCTTCGGAGGGAAAAACATTCAGTACTTC. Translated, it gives CASSLFGGKNIQYF.